This T cell receptor beta chain was captured in a study of blood T cell repertoires in COVID-19. Study overall: The cDNA or gDNA used as material had been derived from T cells, B-cell-depleted T cells, or PBMCs.

Concerning this clone itself: Other DNA sequences in this sample translate to the same CDR3.

Clones were read by immunoSEQ multiplex PCR, and TCRdb kept only the in-frame ones, dropping some. The table includes 250,000 to 300,000 clones, approximately 91% detected once. The origin of this receptor is a woman between 40 and 55 years old with acute COVID-19. Sequencing used PBMCs or T cells enriched from blood (not recorded which).

In DNA, the CDR3 is TGTGCCAGCAGCTTAGTGTCAGTGAACACTGAAGCTTTCTTT. Amino acids: CASSLVSVNTEAFF. The V gene is TRBV7-9, the J gene TRBJ1-1; no definite D call. The germline V gene has CDR1 SEHNR and CDR2 FQNEAQ (reference sequence). CDR3 size: 14 residues. V shed 1 base and J shed 0 bases, with 6 bases lying between them.